Included here is one T cell receptor (beta chain) sequence, with context. The record originates from a study of T-cell reconstitution after alpha-beta-depleted transplantation in children. CDR1 is SGHTA, CDR2 FQGTGA, per germline. Trimming removed 5 bases from V and 5 bases from J, with 13 bases in between. The CDR3 is made up of 14 amino acids. Preparing the TCRbeta library involved the use of unique molecular identifiers. TCRdb processed the PCR reads anew with MiXCR; each CDR3 protein has one entry. The profile shows 700,000 to 950,000 distinct CDR3 sequences, approximately 15% of them singletons. This specimen consisted of PBMCs, mostly from graft donor cells, obtained 360 days after TCRalphabeta/CD19-depleted stem cell transplant. The chain links TRBV7-3 to TRBJ1-5; D might be TRBD1 (5 bases). This receptor was taken from a male patient younger than 18 who had a stem cell transplant for acute lymphoblastic leukemia, so the T cells may come from the graft donor. CDR3 residues: CASSTRQQDQPQHF. CDR3 nucleotides: TGTGCCAGCAGCACACGACAGCAAGATCAGCCCCAGCATTTT.